Here is one T cell receptor (beta chain) with its context. Its antigen is as yet unknown. Free of recent acute infections or vaccinations, the donors were healthy HIV-negative adults. Produced via immunoSEQ multiplex PCR; TCRdb's table is partial and in-frame only. The table shows 2 million to 2.5 million clones, with 90% to 95% occurring only once. This CDR3 comprises 12 residues. Per the germline V gene, CDR1 is LNHDA and CDR2 is SQIVND (reference sequence). The V end was cut by 6 bases, the J end by 4 bases, with 8 bases between. The data stem from a study of shared clonotypes between healthy human individuals. Study information: Each donor had three CD4 naive, three CD4 memory, two CD8 naive and one CD8 memory plate.

The study's findings and limits: Specimens sampled were limited to blood, with tissue repertoires likely differing.

The chain carries TRBV19 and TRBJ2-3; D gene ambiguous. Sequencing input: naive CD4+ T cells from PBMCs. Subset in this sample: CD45RA+ positively selected. This clonotype was obtained from a man aged 18 to 35 in good health. Some clones in this sample may be carry-over from other donors' samples. The chain's CDR3 is CASSINADTQYF. CDR3 DNA: TGTGCCAGTAGCATCAACGCAGATACGCAGTATTTT.